This T cell receptor (beta chain) was sequenced during a study of metastatic and nonmetastatic thyroid tumors. Study-level background: For malignant and benign thyroid patients, tumor or nodule tissue and blood were the sources whose repertoires were compared. General study findings and limits: Patients with malignant thyroid tumors reportedly had significantly higher TCR beta diversity than those with benign nodules, in blood and tumor.

This CDR3 has 12 residues. Germline CDR1 KGHSH, CDR2 LQKENI. V lost 8 bases to trimming and J lost 4 bases; unmatched junction nucleotides: 5. In the original analysis: In papillary thyroid cancer, a distant-metastasis classifier was built using CDR3 differences across clinicopathological groups. TCRdb recomputed clones from the PCR reads via MiXCR. The V and J calls reflect TCRdb's pipeline rather than the authors' work. The repertoire holds more than 20,000 clones, with 9.5% to 13% as singletons. Every patient underwent thyroid surgery untreated. This clone has at least ten counts. Its antigen is still unknown.

The receptor was derived from a female donor with papillary thyroid cancer or a benign thyroid nodule (not recorded which). Some clones in this sample may be carry-over from other donors' samples. The chain has TRBV18 and TRBJ2-7; 7 nucleotides agree with TRBD2. The sample comprised blood. The CDR3 DNA sequence: TGTGCCAGCCGGGAGGAGGGGTACGAGCAGTACTTC. The encoded protein is CASREEGYEQYF.